A single sample is the source of the 30 T cell receptor beta chains below, sequenced in a study of blood T cell repertoires in COVID-19. Clones were read by immunoSEQ multiplex PCR, and TCRdb kept only the in-frame ones, dropping some. The data hold approximately 480,000 clones, with about nine tenths observed a single time. Sequencing was carried out using PBMCs or T cells enriched from blood (not recorded which). The origin of the receptors is a woman in her late teens or twenties who had recovered from COVID-19.

This chain uses TRBV19 with TRBJ2-4; TRBD1 is a possible D gene (5 bases). The CDR3 is 13 amino acids. Trimming left V 4 bases short and J 6 bases short, with 10 bases between. Germline assignment: CDR1 LNHDA and CDR2 SQIVND (reference sequence). CDR3 bases: TGTGCCAGTAGTAAGGGGCTTAGAAACATTCAGTACTTC. Encoded protein: CASSKGLRNIQYF.

This chain connects TRBV19 to TRBJ1-5; D is unclear. Trimming took 1 base from V and 7 from J, leaving 11 bases between them. Germline assignment: CDR1 LNHDA and CDR2 SQIVND (reference sequence). The CDR3 sequence is 14 residues long. CDR3: CASSIGPGSQPQHF. The CDR3 bases are TGTGCCAGTAGTATAGGCCCGGGGAGCCAGCCCCAGCATTTT.

This chain joins TRBV5-1 and TRBJ2-3, with TRBD2 as a possible D gene (6 bases). Trimming shortened V by 4 bases and J by 6 bases, and 12 bases separated the two germline ends. Germline V gives CDR1 SGHRS, CDR2 YFSETQ. The CDR3 loop spans 13 amino acids. CDR3: CASSPTSFDTQYF. In DNA, the CDR3 is TGCGCCAGCAGCCCGACTAGTTTCGATACGCAGTATTTT.

CDR3 in DNA: TGTGCCAGCAGCCGATCTCAGGATTCACCCCTCCACTTT. Translated: CASSRSQDSPLHF. This chain connects TRBV28 to TRBJ1-6; D unclear. Germline V CDR1 and CDR2: MDHEN, SYDVKM. This CDR3 is built from 13 residues. The V gene lost 6 bases and the J gene lost 8 bases, with 11 bases spanning the gap.

For this clone: Other DNA sequences in the same sample also yield this CDR3. V gene TRBV12-3 or TRBV12-4 combines with J gene TRBJ2-3; no clear D. The V and J ends lost 8 bases and 2 bases respectively, with 5 bases between them. CDR3 length: 11 residues. CDR3 in DNA: TGTGCCAGCTCTAACACAGATACGCAGTATTTT. Amino acid sequence: CASSNTDTQYF.

The chain is built from TRBV30 and TRBJ2-1, with TRBD2 matching 11 bases. CDR3 length: 15 amino acids. The trim removed 2 bases at V and 6 bases at J, leaving 6 bases unmatched. CDR1 and CDR2 from the germline V gene are GTSNPN and SVGIG (reference sequence). The CDR3 sequence is CAWSKRLAGGNEQFF. CDR3 bases: TGTGCCTGGAGTAAACGTCTAGCGGGAGGCAATGAGCAGTTCTTC.

The V call is TRBV5-8, the J call TRBJ1-3; D unclear. The CDR3 consists of 15 residues. Per germline, CDR1 SGHTS and CDR2 YDEGEE. Between the trimmed V and J ends, which lost 3 bases and 8 bases, there was a span of 18 bases. The CDR3 bases are TGTGCCAGCAGCTCGTCGATAACCCCACGCGACACCATATATTTT. Translated, it gives CASSSSITPRDTIYF.

V and J are TRBV7-2 and TRBJ2-5; the D gene is possibly TRBD2 (5 bases). V lost 1 base and J 3 bases, leaving 12 bases between the germline ends. The CDR3 is 15 residues long. The germline V gene encodes CDR1 SGHTA and CDR2 FQGNSA. The CDR3 DNA is TGTGCCAGCAGCTTAGATCTAGCTACAAAAGAGACCCAGTACTTC. It specifies CASSLDLATKETQYF.

The V and J genes are TRBV24-1 and TRBJ2-2; D possibly corresponds to TRBD1 (6 bases). V was shortened by 0 bases and J by 2 bases, with 9 bases between the two germline ends. Germline CDR1 is KGHDR and CDR2 is SFDVKD. The CDR3 runs to 16 residues. The DNA of the CDR3 is TGTGCCACCAGTGATTTGCGGACAGACAACACCGGGGAGCTGTTTTTT. Protein sequence: CATSDLRTDNTGELFF.

The chain joins TRBV28 to TRBJ1-6; D gene unclear. The CDR3 loop spans 11 amino acids. The V gene lost 7 bases and the J gene lost 8 bases, with 6 bases spanning the gap. CDR1 and CDR2 from the germline V gene are MDHEN and SYDVKM. The DNA for the CDR3 is TGTGCCAGCAAATCTGATTCACCCCTCCACTTT. Its protein product is CASKSDSPLHF.

In its sample, this clone was seen many times. The CDR3 region has the DNA TGTGCCAGCAGCTTGGGCAGGGCCAGGGGCTACACCTTC. Translation gives CASSLGRARGYTF. The rearrangement joins TRBV5-6 to TRBJ1-2; a possible D gene is TRBD1 (5 bases). Between the trimmed V and J ends, which lost 0 bases and 8 bases, there was a span of 11 bases. The CDR3 covers 13 residues. Looked up from germline, CDR1 is SGHDT and CDR2 is YYEEEE.

The chain carries TRBV10-1 and TRBJ2-3; TRBD2 matches 9 bases. Looked up from germline, CDR1 is WNHNN and CDR2 is SYGVQD (reference sequence). The CDR3 is made up of 16 amino acids. The V segment lost 3 bases and the J segment 2 bases; nucleotides outside the gene matches: 6. CDR3 DNA: TGCGCCAGCAGTGACCGGGGCGGGGGGGCCACAGATACGCAGTATTTT. The encoded protein is CASSDRGGGATDTQYF.

This sequence joins TRBV28 and TRBJ2-5; D perhaps matches TRBD2 (6 bases). V lost 4 bases, J lost 2 bases, and 11 bases lay in between. The CDR3 is 14 residues long. Germline assignment: CDR1 MDHEN and CDR2 SYDVKM. The CDR3 protein is CASSSNRGQETQYF. The CDR3 region has the DNA TGTGCCAGCAGTTCCAACCGGGGGCAAGAGACCCAGTACTTC.

J is TRBJ1-5 and V is TRBV6-5; D perhaps matches TRBD1 (5 bases). The CDR3 totals 15 residues. Trimming took 5 bases from V and 6 from J, leaving 17 bases between them. Germline CDR1 is MNHEY and CDR2 is SVGAGI. DNA of the CDR3: TGTGCCAGCAGTCTAAGCGGGACGGGTGGTCAGCCCCAGCATTTT. It is translated as CASSLSGTGGQPQHF.

The chain joins TRBV15 to TRBJ1-2; D is uncertain. V lost 0 bases, J lost 1 base, and 12 bases lay in between. This CDR3 is 16 amino acids long. In germline, CDR1 is LNHNV, CDR2 YYDKDF (reference sequence). CDR3 DNA: TGTGCCACCAGCAGAGATCGGGGAAATTTTAACTATGGCTACACCTTC. It is translated as CATSRDRGNFNYGYTF.

This clone showed up just once. The chain uses TRBV3-1 (or the pseudogene TRBV3-2) and TRBJ1-1; D not certain. V lost 0 bases and J 0 bases, leaving 5 bases between the germline ends. Germline V gives CDR1 LGHDT, CDR2 YNNKEL (reference sequence). The CDR3 sequence is 14 residues long. The CDR3 reads CASSQDRMNTEAFF. CDR3 nucleotide sequence: TGTGCCAGCAGCCAAGACAGAATGAACACTGAAGCTTTCTTT.

The gene calls are TRBV3-1 (or the pseudogene TRBV3-2) and TRBJ1-1; 11 nucleotides agree with TRBD1. The trim removed 2 bases at V and 4 bases at J, leaving 3 bases unmatched. This CDR3 spans 15 amino acids. Germline V gives CDR1 LGHDT, CDR2 YNNKEL (reference sequence). The CDR3 here is CASSQPGTGGTEAFF. The DNA for the CDR3 is TGTGCCAGCAGCCAACCCGGGACAGGGGGCACTGAAGCTTTCTTT.

V is TRBV7-9 and J is TRBJ1-2; TRBD1 matches 9 bases. The germline V gene has CDR1 SEHNR and CDR2 FQNEAQ (reference sequence). The CDR3 is made up of 16 amino acids. The V gene end was trimmed by 2 bases and the J gene end by 5 bases; junction bases not matched to a gene: 9. CDR3 nucleotide sequence: TGTGCCAGCAGCTTATCCCCGGGACAGGGAGCGTATGGCTACACCTTC. The encoded protein is CASSLSPGQGAYGYTF.

The chain links TRBV3-1 (or the pseudogene TRBV3-2) to TRBJ1-1, with D tentatively TRBD1 (6 bases). The germline gives CDR1 LGHDT, CDR2 YNNKEL (reference sequence). The CDR3 covers 14 residues. V lost 4 bases to trimming and J lost 5 bases, with 14 bases between them. The CDR3 loop is CASSLFSRGTEAFF. The CDR3 nucleotides are TGTGCCAGCAGCCTCTTTTCCAGGGGAACTGAAGCTTTCTTT.

This chain joins TRBV6-4 and TRBJ2-2, with TRBD1 matching 8 bases. The CDR3 length is 14 residues. Germline trimming cut 6 bases from V and 7 bases from J; bases unmatched to any gene: 7. Germline V lookup: CDR1 MRHNA, CDR2 SNTAGT. In nucleotides, the CDR3 is TGTGCCAGCAGAAAGGGACAGGAGGTCGGGGAGCTGTTTTTT. Translating gives CASRKGQEVGELFF.

The chain links TRBV5-1 to TRBJ1-1, with TRBD1 matching over 7 bases. CDR1 SGHRS and CDR2 YFSETQ come from the germline V gene. Trimming at V came to 0 bases and at J to 4 bases, leaving 9 bases not matched to a gene. The CDR3 totals 16 residues. CDR3 sequence (DNA): TGCGCCAGCAGCTTGGAGGGGGCATGGTGGAGCACTGAAGCTTTCTTT. It is translated as CASSLEGAWWSTEAFF.

The rearrangement uses TRBV5-4 and TRBJ2-5, with D possibly matching TRBD1 (6 bases). CDR1 and CDR2 from the germline V gene are SGHNT and YYREEE (reference sequence). This CDR3 contains 13 residues. Deletions cut 5 bases from V and 2 bases from J, with 10 bases between. CDR3 sequence: CASRGRGQETQYF. CDR3 bases: TGTGCCAGCAGGGGCAGGGGACAAGAGACCCAGTACTTC.

V usage is TRBV14 and J usage is TRBJ1-6, with no clear D. This CDR3 region has 13 residues. V was cut by 1 base and J by 6 bases, with 4 bases left in between. Germline-derived CDR1 and CDR2 are SGHDN and FVKESK. CDR3 protein: CASSQVGNSPLHF. The CDR3 DNA follows: TGTGCCAGCAGCCAAGTCGGTAATTCACCCCTCCACTTT.

V is TRBV5-1 and J is TRBJ2-7, with TRBD1 matching 10 bases. Germline CDR1 reads SGHRS; CDR2 reads YFSETQ. This CDR3 comprises 15 residues. Trimming took 3 bases from V and 3 from J; bases not matched to a gene: 6. CDR3 coding DNA: TGCGCCAGCAGCTCCCCGGACAGGGGGGGCTACGAGCAGTACTTC. It specifies CASSSPDRGGYEQYF.

The chain joins TRBV6-1 to TRBJ1-5; TRBD1 agrees at 7 bases. The CDR3 runs to 16 residues. Germline loops: CDR1 MNHNS, CDR2 SASEGT. After removal of 3 bases from V and 7 bases from J, the junction contained 12 bases not matched to a gene. The CDR3 spells CASSDGGGELFQPQHF. The CDR3 coding sequence is TGTGCCAGCAGTGATGGAGGGGGCGAATTGTTCCAGCCCCAGCATTTT.

This rearrangement joins TRBV5-1 to TRBJ2-1; TRBD2 matches at 12 bases. V lost 4 bases and J lost 5; bases outside the gene matches: 7. In germline, CDR1 is SGHRS, CDR2 YFSETQ. The CDR3 totals 16 residues. In DNA, the CDR3 is TGCGCCAGCAGCCCGACTAGCGGGGGAGGGAACAATGAGCAGTTCTTC. It yields the protein CASSPTSGGGNNEQFF.

The chain carries TRBV6-5 and TRBJ2-2, with TRBD2 as a possible D gene (7 bases). V was trimmed by 6 bases and J by 6 bases, leaving 14 bases between them. The germline V gene has CDR1 MNHEY and CDR2 SVGAGI. The CDR3 sequence is 14 residues long. CDR3 sequence: CASRPGGGAGELFF. The CDR3 DNA sequence: TGTGCCAGCAGGCCGGGGGGCGGGGCCGGGGAGCTGTTTTTT.

The chain uses TRBV11-2 and TRBJ2-7, with D hard to call. The CDR3 extends over 14 amino acids. Germline V CDR1 and CDR2: SGHAT, FQNNGV. V was clipped by 5 bases and J by 0 bases, with 11 bases between them. The chain's CDR3 is CASSPSPVSYEQYF. The CDR3 coding sequence is TGTGCCAGCAGCCCTTCACCAGTCTCCTACGAGCAGTACTTC.

This clone appeared a few times. This chain links TRBV29-1 with TRBJ1-4; no clear D gene. The V gene lost 7 bases and the J gene lost 6 bases, with 15 bases spanning the gap. CDR1 and CDR2 (germline): SQVTM, ANQGSEA. CDR3 length equals 13 residues. Here the CDR3 reads CSAQVDLDEKLFF. CDR3 nucleotides: TGCAGCGCTCAGGTTGATCTTGATGAAAAACTGTTTTTT. Full variable domain (outside the CDR3, taken from reference TRBV29-1 and TRBJ1-4): SAVISQKPSRDICQRGTSLTIQCQVDSQVTMMFWYRQQPGQSLTLIATANQGSEATYESGFVIDKFPISRPNLTFSTLTVSNMSPEDSSIYLCSAQVDLDEKLFFGSGTQLSVL.

This clone was observed at least ten times. The chain couples TRBV14 to TRBJ1-1; a possible D gene is TRBD1 (5 bases). V was cut by 2 bases and J by 6 bases, with 19 bases left in between. The CDR3 extends over 16 amino acids. Germline lookup yields CDR1 SGHDN and CDR2 FVKESK. The CDR3 is CASSQSVVHAGAEAFF. The CDR3, as DNA: TGTGCCAGCAGCCAATCTGTCGTCCATGCGGGGGCTGAAGCTTTCTTT.